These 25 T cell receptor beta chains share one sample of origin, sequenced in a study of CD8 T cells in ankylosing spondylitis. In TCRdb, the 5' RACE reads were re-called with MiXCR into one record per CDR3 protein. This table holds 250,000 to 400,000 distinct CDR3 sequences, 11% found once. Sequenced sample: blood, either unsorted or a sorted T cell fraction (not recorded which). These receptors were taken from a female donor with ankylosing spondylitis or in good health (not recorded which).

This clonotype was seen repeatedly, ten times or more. CDR3 in amino acids: CASSANREAGYTF. Written as DNA, the CDR3 is TGCGCCAGCAGCGCCAACAGGGAGGCGGGCTACACCTTC. The chain carries TRBV5-1 and TRBJ1-2; possibly TRBD1 for D (6 bases). Germline V gives CDR1 SGHRS, CDR2 YFSETQ. The V end lost 4 bases, the J end lost 8 bases, and 15 bases lay between the germline ends. CDR3 length: 13 amino acids.

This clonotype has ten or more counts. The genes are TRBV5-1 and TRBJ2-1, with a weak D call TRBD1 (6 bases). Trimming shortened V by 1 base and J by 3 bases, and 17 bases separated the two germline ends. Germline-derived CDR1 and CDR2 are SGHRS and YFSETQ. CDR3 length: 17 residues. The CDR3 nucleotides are TGCGCCAGCAGCTTGAATTTCAGGGGTCCTTACTACAATGAGCAGTTCTTC. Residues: CASSLNFRGPYYNEQFF.

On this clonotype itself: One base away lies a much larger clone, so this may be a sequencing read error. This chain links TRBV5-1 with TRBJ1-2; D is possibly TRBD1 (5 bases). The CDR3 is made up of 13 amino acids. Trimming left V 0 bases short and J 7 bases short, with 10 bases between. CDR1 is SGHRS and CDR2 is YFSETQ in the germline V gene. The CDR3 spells CASSLEAGFGYTF. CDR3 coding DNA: TGCGCCAGCAGCTTGGAGGCAGGGTTTGGCTACACCTTC.

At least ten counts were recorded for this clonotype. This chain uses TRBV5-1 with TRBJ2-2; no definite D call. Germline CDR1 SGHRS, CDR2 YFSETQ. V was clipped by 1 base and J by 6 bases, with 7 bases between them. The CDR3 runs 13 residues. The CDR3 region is CASSLKPSGELFF. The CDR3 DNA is TGCGCCAGCAGCTTGAAGCCGTCCGGGGAGCTGTTTTTT.

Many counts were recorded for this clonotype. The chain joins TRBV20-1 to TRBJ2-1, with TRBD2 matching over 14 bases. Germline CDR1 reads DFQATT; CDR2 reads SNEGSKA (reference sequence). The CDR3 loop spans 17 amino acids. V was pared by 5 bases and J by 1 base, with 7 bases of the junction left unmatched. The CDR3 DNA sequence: TGCAGTGCTCGGGGACTAGCGGGAGCCCAATCCTACAATGAGCAGTTCTTC. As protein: CSARGLAGAQSYNEQFF.

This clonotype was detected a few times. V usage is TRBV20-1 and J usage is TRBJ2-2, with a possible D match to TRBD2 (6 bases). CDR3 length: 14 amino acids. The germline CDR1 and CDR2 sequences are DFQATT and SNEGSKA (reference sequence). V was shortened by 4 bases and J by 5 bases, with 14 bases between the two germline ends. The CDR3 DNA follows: TGCAGTGCTACGGGAGTTCTCTTGACCGGGGAGCTGTTTTTT. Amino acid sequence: CSATGVLLTGELFF.

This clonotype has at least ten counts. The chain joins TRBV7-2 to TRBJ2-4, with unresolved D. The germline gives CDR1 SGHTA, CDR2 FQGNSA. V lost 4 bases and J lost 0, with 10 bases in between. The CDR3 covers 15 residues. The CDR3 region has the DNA TGTGCCAGCAGCTCGTCCCCGTTAGCCAAAAACATTCAGTACTTC. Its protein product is CASSSSPLAKNIQYF. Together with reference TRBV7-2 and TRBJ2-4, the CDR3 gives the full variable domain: GAGVSQSPSNKVTEKGKDVELRCDPISGHTALYWYRQSLGQGLEFLIYFQGNSAPDKSGLPSDRFSAERTGGSVSTLTIQRTQQEDSAVYLCASSSSPLAKNIQYFGAGTRLSVL.

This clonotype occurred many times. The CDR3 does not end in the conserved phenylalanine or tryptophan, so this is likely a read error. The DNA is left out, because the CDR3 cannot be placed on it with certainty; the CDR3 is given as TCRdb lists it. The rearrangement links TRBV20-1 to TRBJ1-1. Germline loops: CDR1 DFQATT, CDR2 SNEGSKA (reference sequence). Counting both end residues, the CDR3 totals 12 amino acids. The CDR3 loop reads CSARDYSLESCL.

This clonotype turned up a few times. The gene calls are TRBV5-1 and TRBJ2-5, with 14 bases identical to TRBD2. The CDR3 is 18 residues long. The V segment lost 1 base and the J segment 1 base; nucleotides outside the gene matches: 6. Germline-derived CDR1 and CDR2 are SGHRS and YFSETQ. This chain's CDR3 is CASSLSGTSGSGQETQYF. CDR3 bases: TGCGCCAGCAGCTTGAGTGGGACTAGCGGGAGCGGCCAAGAGACCCAGTACTTC. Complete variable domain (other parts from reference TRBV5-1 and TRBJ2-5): KAGVTQTPRYLIKTRGQQVTLSCSPISGHRSVSWYQQTPGQGLQFLFEYFSETQRNKGNFPGRFSGRQFSNSRSEMNVSTLELGDSALYLCASSLSGTSGSGQETQYFGPGTRLLVL.

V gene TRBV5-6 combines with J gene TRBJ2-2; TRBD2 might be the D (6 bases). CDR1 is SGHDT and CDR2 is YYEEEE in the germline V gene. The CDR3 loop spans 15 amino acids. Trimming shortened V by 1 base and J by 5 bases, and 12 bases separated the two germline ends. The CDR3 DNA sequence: TGTGCCAGCAGCTTGATTCACGGGGGAACCGGGGAGCTGTTTTTT. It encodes CASSLIHGGTGELFF.

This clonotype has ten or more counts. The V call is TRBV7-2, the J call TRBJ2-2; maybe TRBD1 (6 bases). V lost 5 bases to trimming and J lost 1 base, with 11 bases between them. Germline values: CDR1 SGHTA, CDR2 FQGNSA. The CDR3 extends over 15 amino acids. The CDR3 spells CASSLDRWNTGELFF. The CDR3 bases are TGTGCCAGCAGCCTCGACAGGTGGAACACCGGGGAGCTGTTTTTT.

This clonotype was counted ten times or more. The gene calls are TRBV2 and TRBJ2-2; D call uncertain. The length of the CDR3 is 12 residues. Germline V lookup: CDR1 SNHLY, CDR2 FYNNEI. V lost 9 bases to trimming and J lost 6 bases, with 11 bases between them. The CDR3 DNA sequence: TGTGCCAGTGGCGGACCCTCCGGGGAGCTGTTTTTT. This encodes CASGGPSGELFF.

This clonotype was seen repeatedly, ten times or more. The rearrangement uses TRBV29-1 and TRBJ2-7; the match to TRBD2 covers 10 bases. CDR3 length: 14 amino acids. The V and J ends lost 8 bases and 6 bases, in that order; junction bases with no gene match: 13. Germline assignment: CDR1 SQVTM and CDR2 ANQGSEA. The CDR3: CSFAIAGGSSEQYF. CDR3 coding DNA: TGCAGCTTTGCGATAGCGGGAGGTTCGAGCGAGCAGTACTTC.

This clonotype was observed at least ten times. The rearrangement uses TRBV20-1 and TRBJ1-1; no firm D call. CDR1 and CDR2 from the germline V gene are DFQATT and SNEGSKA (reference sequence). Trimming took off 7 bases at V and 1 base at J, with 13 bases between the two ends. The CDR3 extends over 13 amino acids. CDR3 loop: CSEGSNWNTEAFF. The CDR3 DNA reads TGCAGTGAAGGCAGCAACTGGAACACTGAAGCTTTCTTT.

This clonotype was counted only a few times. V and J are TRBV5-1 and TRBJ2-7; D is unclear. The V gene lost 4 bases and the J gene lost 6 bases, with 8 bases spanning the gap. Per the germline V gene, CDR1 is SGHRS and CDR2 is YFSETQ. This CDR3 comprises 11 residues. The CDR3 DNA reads TGCGCCAGCAGCCCCCCGAGCGAGCAGTACTTC. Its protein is CASSPPSEQYF.

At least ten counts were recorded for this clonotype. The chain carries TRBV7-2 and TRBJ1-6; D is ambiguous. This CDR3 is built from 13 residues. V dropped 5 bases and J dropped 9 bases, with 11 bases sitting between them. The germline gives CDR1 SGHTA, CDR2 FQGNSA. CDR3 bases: TGTGCCAGCAGCCCTGTGGCTGGTTCACCCCTCCACTTT. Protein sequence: CASSPVAGSPLHF.

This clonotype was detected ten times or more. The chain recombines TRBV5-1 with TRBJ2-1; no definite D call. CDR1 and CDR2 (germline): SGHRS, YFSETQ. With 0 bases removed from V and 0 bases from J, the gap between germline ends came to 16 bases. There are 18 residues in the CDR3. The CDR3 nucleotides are TGCGCCAGCAGCTTGGATGGTAGGGCACCCCGCTCCTACAATGAGCAGTTCTTC. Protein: CASSLDGRAPRSYNEQFF.

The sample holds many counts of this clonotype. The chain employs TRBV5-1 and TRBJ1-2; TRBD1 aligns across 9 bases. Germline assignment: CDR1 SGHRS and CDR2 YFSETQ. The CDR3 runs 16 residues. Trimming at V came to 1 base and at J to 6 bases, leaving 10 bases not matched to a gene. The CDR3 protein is CASSLNIFGTGHGYTF. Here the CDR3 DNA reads TGCGCCAGCAGCTTGAATATCTTCGGGACAGGGCATGGCTACACCTTC.

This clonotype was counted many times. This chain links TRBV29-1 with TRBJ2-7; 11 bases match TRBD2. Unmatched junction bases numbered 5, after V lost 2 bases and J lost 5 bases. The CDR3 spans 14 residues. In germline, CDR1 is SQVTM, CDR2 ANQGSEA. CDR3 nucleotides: TGCAGCGTTGAATCTAGCGGGAGGTCTAACGAGCAGTACTTC. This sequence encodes CSVESSGRSNEQYF.

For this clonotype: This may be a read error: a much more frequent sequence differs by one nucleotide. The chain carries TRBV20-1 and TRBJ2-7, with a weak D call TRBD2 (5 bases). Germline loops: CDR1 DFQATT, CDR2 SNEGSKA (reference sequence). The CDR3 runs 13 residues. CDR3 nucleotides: TGCAGTGCTAGAGCGCGACTAAGCTACGATCAGTACTTC. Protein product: CSARARLSYDQYF.

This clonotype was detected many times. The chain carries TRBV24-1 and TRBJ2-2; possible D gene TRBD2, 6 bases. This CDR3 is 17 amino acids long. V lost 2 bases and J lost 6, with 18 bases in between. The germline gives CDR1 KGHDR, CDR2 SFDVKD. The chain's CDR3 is CATSDWPSATSAGELFF. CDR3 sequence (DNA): TGTGCCACCAGTGATTGGCCCTCTGCGACTAGTGCCGGGGAGCTGTTTTTT.

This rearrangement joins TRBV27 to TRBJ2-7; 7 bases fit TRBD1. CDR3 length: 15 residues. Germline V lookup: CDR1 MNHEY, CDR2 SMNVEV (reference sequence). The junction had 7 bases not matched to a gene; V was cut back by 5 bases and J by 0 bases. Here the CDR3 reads CASSPWDSRSYEQYF. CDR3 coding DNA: TGTGCCAGCAGTCCGTGGGACAGCCGCTCCTACGAGCAGTACTTC.

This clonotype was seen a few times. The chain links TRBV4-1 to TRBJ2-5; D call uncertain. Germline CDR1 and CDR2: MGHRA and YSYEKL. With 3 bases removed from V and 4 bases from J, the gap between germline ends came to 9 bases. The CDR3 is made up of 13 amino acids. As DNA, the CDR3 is TGCGCCAGCAGCCAGGTTAAAGCAGAGACCCAGTACTTC. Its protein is CASSQVKAETQYF.

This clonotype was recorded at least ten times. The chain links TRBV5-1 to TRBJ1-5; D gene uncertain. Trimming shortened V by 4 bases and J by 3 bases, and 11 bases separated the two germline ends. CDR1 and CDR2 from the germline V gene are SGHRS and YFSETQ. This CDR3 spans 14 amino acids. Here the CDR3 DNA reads TGCGCCAGCAGCCCGGACGGTTACAATCAGCCCCAGCATTTT. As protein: CASSPDGYNQPQHF.

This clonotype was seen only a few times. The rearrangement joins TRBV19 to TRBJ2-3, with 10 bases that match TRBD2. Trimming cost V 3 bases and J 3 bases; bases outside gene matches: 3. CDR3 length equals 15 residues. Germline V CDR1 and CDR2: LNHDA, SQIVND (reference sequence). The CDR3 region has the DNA TGTGCCAGTAGTATTTGGACTAGCGGAACAGATACGCAGTATTTT. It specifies CASSIWTSGTDTQYF. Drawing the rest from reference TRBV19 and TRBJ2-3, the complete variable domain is DGGITQSPKYLFRKEGQNVTLSCEQNLNHDAMYWYRQDPGQGLRLIYYSQIVNDFQKGDIAEGYSVSREKKESFPLTVTSAQKNPTAFYLCASSIWTSGTDTQYFGPGTRLTVL.